The rows below give T cell receptor beta chains drawn from one sample of a study of blood T cell repertoires in COVID-19. Clones were read by immunoSEQ multiplex PCR, and TCRdb kept only the in-frame ones, dropping some. The sample lists under 250,000 clones; approximately 81% were seen once. The sample comprised peripheral blood. The receptors here all came from an older woman who had recovered from COVID-19. CDR3s include the opening cysteine and the closing phenylalanine or tryptophan.

>TRBV6-4|TRBJ1-5
CASISPGTDNQPQHF
>TRBV30|TRBJ2-1
CAWSVSGVYNEQFF
>TRBV11-3|TRBJ2-1
CASSLSSGGANEQFF
>TRBV3-1/TRBV3-2|TRBJ1-4
CASSQVTPATNEKLFF
>TRBV5-6|TRBJ1-2
CASSPTKTGGTNYGYTF
>TRBV7-9|TRBJ2-7
CASSLAAGREQYF
>TRBV7-9|TRBJ2-3
CASSLDLAGGTDTQYF
>TRBV2|TRBJ2-3
CASSPEATSTDTQYF
>TRBV24-1|TRBJ2-1
CATRSGGGNMGEQFF
>TRBV27|TRBJ2-7
CATVGQGGYEQYF
>TRBV14|TRBJ2-1
CASSPWTSGGDEQFF
>TRBV5-4|TRBJ2-2
CASSKAQGNTGELFF
>TRBV9|TRBJ1-1
CASSVDINTEAFF
>TRBV6-2/TRBV6-3|TRBJ1-6
CASSYYIGLKSSYNSPLHF
>TRBV30|TRBJ1-1
CAWSGNFEAFF
>TRBV7-8|TRBJ1-5
CASSLKSPIYRNQPQHF
>TRBV24-1|TRBJ2-1
CATSDPTGGGNEQFF
>TRBV3-1/TRBV3-2|TRBJ1-1
CASSHRQGGTEAFF
>TRBV6-5|TRBJ2-2
CASSYSVVGTGELFF
>TRBV3-1/TRBV3-2|TRBJ1-3
CASSQEGRPGNTIYF
>TRBV10-3|TRBJ2-2
CAISVLAGTGELFF
>TRBV7-3|TRBJ2-1
CASRYGGYNEQFF
>TRBV5-4|TRBJ1-1
CASSRTGGNTEAFF
>TRBV9|TRBJ2-2
CASSVVTSGGAETGELFF
>TRBV11-1|TRBJ1-1
CASSPRAAQNTEAFF
>TRBV10-2|TRBJ2-3
CASSESGASGGSPQYF
>TRBV5-5|TRBJ1-6
CASSLVTGNNSPLHF
>TRBV11-2|TRBJ2-2
CASSLGRTRTGELFF
>TRBV2|TRBJ2-3
CASSGTSGGGDTQYF
>TRBV18|TRBJ2-7
CASSPLAGGVWEQYF
>TRBV5-4|TRBJ1-1
CASSLDLESPEAFF
>TRBV20-1|TRBJ2-1
CSARSMGEQFF
>TRBV7-9|TRBJ1-4
CASSLQVTNEKLFF
>TRBV4-1|TRBJ2-3
CASRAIGGATDTQYF
>TRBV27|TRBJ2-5
CASSYSQGAGTETQYF
>TRBV5-5|TRBJ1-3
CASSFLQAPGNTIYF
>TRBV2|TRBJ1-2
CASSKDGDGYTF
>TRBV5-6|TRBJ1-4
CASSLDGFGQENEKLFF
>TRBV7-3|TRBJ2-7
CASSPMASSYEQYF
>TRBV6-2/TRBV6-3|TRBJ2-3
CASSPPYGTSGTDTQYF
>TRBV7-2|TRBJ2-5
CASSFNRGQETQYF
>TRBV10-2|TRBJ2-7
CASSPPGDRPPEQYF
>TRBV7-3|TRBJ2-3
CASSERGGADTQYF
>TRBV30|TRBJ2-7
CAWSKGQGVSHEQYF
>TRBV7-9|TRBJ1-6
CASSLAGSLGSPLHF
>TRBV2|TRBJ2-7
CASRELAGEYEQYF